The source of this TCR beta chain is a study of beta chain features in type 1 diabetes. Overall study context: Comparable age, gender and cell yields were observed in patients relative to healthy donors. General study points: All four CD4+ subsets from Type 1 diabetes patients carried moderately but significantly shorter TCRB CDR3s.

In the case of this clone: The antigen is unknown.

Expressed TCRB transcripts were sequenced after all isolated RNA was converted to cDNA. Samples of naive, central memory and regulatory T cells yielded a mean of around 3.8 million reads. Method: immunoSEQ multiplex PCR; TCRdb's copy keeps in-frame clones and lacks some. The table includes under 300,000 clones, approximately 20% detected once. Looked up from germline, CDR1 is GTSNPN and CDR2 is SVGIG (reference sequence). The J segment lost 4 bases and the V segment lost 2 bases, leaving 5 bases of the junction unmatched. This CDR3 is built from 13 residues. The specimen was naive CD4+ T cells from blood. The source is a woman in her thirties or forties with type 1 diabetes. The chain couples TRBV30 to TRBJ2-7, with 7 bases lining up with TRBD1. Written as DNA, the CDR3 is TGTGCCTGGAGTAGGGGGCAGGTATACGAGCAGTACTTC. Its protein is CAWSRGQVYEQYF.